This is a list of T cell receptor beta chains from one sample in a study of beta chain features in type 1 diabetes. The repertoire was sequenced with immunoSEQ multiplex PCR; TCRdb's copy has only in-frame clones and lacks some. The sample holds 250,000 to 350,000 clones, 11% seen once. The sample comprised naive CD4+ T cells from blood. These receptors were taken from a woman in her 30s in good health. Both conserved end residues are part of each CDR3.

>TRBV9|TRBJ2-3
CASTPSGRGSDTQYF
>TRBV5-1|TRBJ1-1
CASRPRGEGEAFF
>TRBV6-4|TRBJ2-3
CASSALAGGTDTQYF
>TRBV29-1|TRBJ2-7
CSVAGTSGRYEQYF
>TRBV11-2|TRBJ2-5
CASSFQLGQGRNQTQYF
>TRBV25-1|TRBJ1-2
CASSDGRRPYGYTF
>TRBV2|TRBJ2-1
CASSDLMEGEEQFF
>TRBV7-6|TRBJ2-7
CASSLIQGKGYEQYF
>TRBV29-1|TRBJ2-7
CSVFRTGYEQYF
>TRBV11-2|TRBJ2-7
CASSLGREAASYEQYF
>TRBV5-4|TRBJ2-5
CASSFDSPRAQYF
>TRBV11-2|TRBJ2-1
CASSPAPSGRATEQFF
>TRBV7-6|TRBJ2-1
CASSLAEGDEQFF
>TRBV9|TRBJ2-1
CASSPTAGTADEQFF
>TRBV27|TRBJ2-1
CASSLVGLAGASYNEQFF
>TRBV30|TRBJ2-1
CAWSVLAGNYNEQFF
>TRBV7-2|TRBJ1-5
CASSRDRGKGPQHF